These T cell receptor beta chains were read from a single sample in a study of early T cells in non-severe SARS-CoV-2 infection. TCRdb reprocessed the 5' RACE reads with MiXCR, giving one entry per CDR3 protein. The table has fewer than 85,000 distinct CDR3 sequences, 11% seen once; the top ten hold 12%. The sample in question was whole blood, obtained at baseline. The receptors stem from an adult who was a healthcare worker with PCR-confirmed SARS-CoV-2 infection or an uninfected control (not recorded which). The CDR3 runs from the conserved cysteine through the conserved F or W. D genes are given only for firm matches. A row's size may be missing; if present it is once, few, many or a size class.

>TRBD1|TRBV6-1|NA|TRBJ2-1
CASRGQGGYNEQFF
TGTGCCAGCCGTGGACAGGGGGGATACAATGAGCAGTTCTTC
>TRBD1|TRBV11-2|many|TRBJ2-7
CASSPRPGQGAGEQYF
TGTGCCAGCAGCCCCCGGCCGGGACAGGGGGCCGGCGAGCAGTACTTC
>NA|TRBV20-1|NA|TRBJ2-3
CSASWGGTDTQYF
TGCAGTGCTAGTTGGGGAGGCACAGATACGCAGTATTTT
>TRBD2|TRBV29-1|few|TRBJ2-1
CSGEGSSYNEQFF
TGCAGCGGGGAGGGATCGTCCTACAATGAGCAGTTCTTC
>NA|TRBV7-2|few|TRBJ2-1
CASSGIVSEQFF
TGTGCCAGCAGCGGTATAGTTAGTGAGCAGTTCTTC
>NA|TRBV5-4|few|TRBJ2-1
CASSPGRGSGFMRVGEQFF
TGTGCCAGCAGCCCGGGCCGGGGCTCCGGATTCATGAGGGTCGGTGAGCAGTTCTTC
>NA|TRBV9|many|TRBJ2-1
CASSVGQGGYSEQFF
TGTGCCAGCAGCGTAGGGCAGGGAGGATACAGTGAGCAGTTCTTC
>NA|TRBV2|few|TRBJ2-2
CASMQVMGELFF
TGTGCCAGCATGCAGGTGATGGGGGAGCTGTTTTTT
>TRBD2|TRBV29-1|few|TRBJ2-5
CSVGGAGRQETQYF
TGCAGCGTTGGGGGAGCGGGGCGGCAAGAGACCCAGTACTTC
>NA|TRBV12-3/TRBV12-4|few|TRBJ1-2
CASSLASPRNYGYTF
TGTGCCAGCAGTTTAGCGAGCCCAAGGAACTATGGCTACACCTTC
>NA|TRBV9|NA|TRBJ2-2
CASSVDPGPNTGELFF
TGTGCCAGCAGCGTCGACCCGGGGCCGAACACCGGGGAGCTGTTTTTT
>NA|TRBV7-9|few|TRBJ1-2
CASSLVIGYGYTF
TGTGCCAGCAGCTTAGTGATAGGGTATGGCTACACCTTC
>NA|TRBV29-1|NA|TRBJ1-1
CSVAPAAMNTEAFF
TGCAGCGTTGCGCCGGCAGCCATGAACACTGAAGCTTTCTTT
>TRBD1|TRBV7-8|NA|TRBJ1-1
CASSWGTGMSSF
TGTGCCAGCAGCTGGGGGACAGGGATGTCCTCTTTT
>TRBD1|TRBV6-2/TRBV6-3|few|TRBJ2-7
CASSYSMSGGLPSYEQYF
TGTGCCAGCAGTTACTCGATGTCAGGGGGCCTTCCCTCCTACGAGCAGTACTTC
>NA|TRBV6-1|many|TRBJ1-1
CASSEVPRGDTEAFF
TGTGCCAGCAGTGAAGTTCCCAGGGGTGACACTGAAGCTTTCTTT
>NA|TRBV20-1|many|TRBJ1-5
CSARTRKTPNQPQHF
TGCAGTGCACGAACACGGAAGACCCCCAATCAGCCCCAGCATTTT
>NA|TRBV7-2|NA|TRBJ2-3
CASNLGGAEDTQYF
TGTGCCAGCAACCTTGGGGGGGCTGAGGATACGCAGTATTTT
>NA|TRBV28|NA|TRBJ2-3
CASSWPTTTDTQYF
TGTGCCAGCAGTTGGCCCACCACCACAGATACGCAGTATTTT
>NA|TRBV4-2|NA|TRBJ2-1
CASSYRAQSSYNEQFF
TGTGCCAGCAGCTATCGGGCCCAGAGCTCCTACAATGAGCAGTTCTTC
>NA|TRBV10-1|NA|TRBJ2-3
CASTQPWGICTDTQYF
TGCGCCAGCACCCAGCCTTGGGGCATTTGCACAGATACGCAGTATTTT
>NA|TRBV7-2|many|TRBJ2-3
CASSLAVGRTDTQYF
TGTGCCAGCAGCTTAGCGGTCGGGCGCACAGATACGCAGTATTTT
>TRBD1|TRBV19|few|TRBJ1-5
CASSRDRDLNQPQHF
TGTGCCAGTAGCAGGGACAGGGACCTCAATCAGCCCCAGCATTTT
>NA|TRBV2|NA|TRBJ2-1
CASSSTGPNEQFF
TGTGCCAGCAGTAGTACAGGGCCGAATGAGCAGTTCTTC
>TRBD1|TRBV4-3|many|TRBJ2-7
CASSLDRGLDEQYF
TGCGCCAGCAGCCTCGACAGGGGTTTGGACGAGCAGTACTTC
>NA|TRBV6-2/TRBV6-3|NA|TRBJ1-6
CASTNRTFYNSPLHF
TGTGCCAGCACCAACCGGACGTTCTATAATTCACCCCTCCACTTT
>NA|TRBV29-1|few|TRBJ1-2
CSVGTPLSYGYTF
TGCAGCGTCGGGACACCTCTGTCCTATGGCTACACCTTC
>NA|TRBV24-1|NA|TRBJ2-5
CATSQGGVETQYF
TGTGCCACCAGCCAGGGGGGAGTGGAGACCCAGTACTTC
>TRBD1|TRBV19|NA|TRBJ2-7
CASSGTGIYEQYF
TGTGCCAGTTCCGGGACAGGGATCTACGAGCAGTACTTC
>TRBD2|TRBV20-1|few|TRBJ2-7
CSARDLGTSGGLGVNEQYF
TGCAGTGCTAGAGATCTCGGGACTAGCGGGGGGTTGGGAGTAAACGAGCAGTACTTC
>NA|TRBV7-9|NA|TRBJ1-4
CASSSGRQGIREKLFF
TGTGCCAGCAGCAGCGGGAGGCAGGGGATCAGGGAAAAACTGTTTTTT
>NA|TRBV20-1|NA|TRBJ2-1
CSAERGGIYNEQFF
TGCAGTGCCGAAAGGGGGGGTATCTACAATGAGCAGTTCTTC
>NA|TRBV7-9|NA|TRBJ1-2
CASSLETGQFYGYTF
TGTGCCAGCAGCTTAGAGACAGGACAGTTCTATGGCTACACCTTC
>NA|TRBV29-1|many|TRBJ2-2
CSVENRLSPTGELFF
TGCAGCGTTGAGAACAGGCTATCCCCAACCGGGGAGCTGTTTTTT
>NA|TRBV5-6|NA|TRBJ2-5
CASSFTLGGLQETQYF
TGTGCCAGCAGCTTTACCTTGGGGGGACTCCAAGAGACCCAGTACTTC
>TRBD1|TRBV7-9|many|TRBJ1-2
CASSPPGQGNYGYTF
TGTGCCAGCAGCCCCCCGGGACAGGGGAACTATGGCTACACCTTC
>NA|TRBV20-1|NA|TRBJ1-6
CSARRSYNSPLHF
TGCAGTGCTAGAAGATCCTATAATTCACCCCTCCACTTT
>NA|TRBV19|NA|TRBJ2-1
CASSVSRGNEQFF
TGTGCCAGTAGTGTCTCTCGGGGCAATGAGCAGTTCTTC
>NA|TRBV5-1|NA|TRBJ1-3
CASSLDPDRRNSGNTIYF
TGCGCCAGCAGCTTGGATCCGGACCGTCGGAACTCTGGAAACACCATATATTTT
>NA|TRBV12-5|few|TRBJ2-2
CASGFINGELFF
TGTGCTAGTGGTTTCATTAACGGGGAGCTGTTTTTT
>NA|TRBV6-5|many|TRBJ1-6
CASSRDTAYNSPLHF
TGTGCCAGCAGTCGGGACACGGCCTATAATTCACCCCTCCACTTT
>TRBD1|TRBV10-3|NA|TRBJ2-1
CAISGDRAYNEQFF
TGTGCCATCAGTGGGGACAGAGCCTACAATGAGCAGTTCTTC
>NA|TRBV5-1|NA|TRBJ2-1
CASSPTEGSYNEQFF
TGCGCCAGCAGCCCAACGGAGGGTTCCTACAATGAGCAGTTCTTC
>NA|TRBV6-1|many|TRBJ1-5
CASSSEWSNQPQHF
TGTGCCAGCAGCTCAGAATGGAGCAATCAGCCCCAGCATTTT
>TRBD1|TRBV27|NA|TRBJ1-5
CASSFGRGDQPQHF
TGTGCCAGCAGTTTCGGCAGGGGGGATCAGCCCCAGCATTTT
>NA|TRBV28|few|TRBJ1-2
CASSTWRGRTYGYTF
TGTGCCAGCAGCACGTGGAGGGGCCGCACCTATGGCTACACCTTC
>NA|TRBV28|NA|TRBJ2-7
CASSVGRPYEQYF
TGTGCCAGCAGTGTGGGACGGCCCTACGAGCAGTACTTC
>TRBD1|TRBV6-2/TRBV6-3|few|TRBJ2-1
CASSHAGTGDYNEQFF
TGTGCCAGCAGTCACGCCGGGACAGGGGACTACAATGAGCAGTTCTTC
>NA|TRBV28|NA|TRBJ2-3
CASTLGGPTDTQYF
TGTGCCAGCACCCTAGGGGGGCCCACAGATACGCAGTATTTT
>NA|TRBV11-2|many|TRBJ1-4
CASNSGVRDEKLFF
TGTGCCAGCAACTCGGGGGTTCGGGATGAAAAACTGTTTTTT
>NA|TRBV7-9|many|TRBJ2-1
CASSLVRGRGNEQFF
TGTGCCAGCAGCTTAGTCAGGGGCAGGGGCAATGAGCAGTTCTTC
>TRBD2|TRBV7-6|NA|TRBJ2-4
CASSRLAGVDLAKNIQYF
TGTGCCAGCAGCAGACTAGCGGGGGTAGATTTAGCCAAAAACATTCAGTACTTC
>TRBD2|TRBV7-3|few|TRBJ2-3
CASRPSGVSTDTQYF
TGTGCCAGCAGACCTAGCGGGGTCAGCACAGATACGCAGTATTTT
>NA|TRBV2|NA|TRBJ2-2
CASSVSAGTGELFF
TGTGCCAGCAGTGTCTCCGCAGGGACCGGGGAGCTGTTTTTT
>NA|TRBV5-1|few|TRBJ2-3
CASSRDSGGSDTQYF
TGCGCCAGCAGCCGGGACAGCGGGGGATCAGATACGCAGTATTTT